These T cell receptor beta chains were read from a single sample in a study of spatial heterogeneity in lung cancer. TCRdb called the 5' RACE reads again in MiXCR, with one record for every CDR3 protein. The repertoire holds approximately 25,000 distinct CDR3 sequences, with approximately 7% as singletons. Sequenced here: PBMCs, sampled at surgery. The receptors were sampled from a male donor with early-stage non-small cell lung cancer. CDR3s include the opening cysteine and the closing phenylalanine or tryptophan. Each record gives: clone size, V gene, D gene, J gene, CDR3 protein, CDR3 DNA. A D gene is named only where the DNA matches it firmly. For some rows the clone size is stated as once, few or many, or as a class when expanded; others skip it.

few,TRBV27,NA,TRBJ2-5,CASSSHRDVETQYF,TGTGCCAGCAGTTCTCATAGGGATGTAGAGACCCAGTACTTC
many,TRBV5-1,NA,TRBJ1-1,CASNGGHTEAFF,TGCGCCAGCAATGGGGGGCACACTGAAGCTTTCTTT
many,TRBV29-1,NA,TRBJ2-1,CSVGQVSSYNEQFF,TGCAGCGTTGGGCAGGTTAGCTCCTACAATGAGCAGTTCTTC
many,TRBV19,NA,TRBJ2-1,CASSMAQGRSEQFF,TGTGCCAGTAGTATGGCCCAGGGGAGGAGTGAGCAGTTCTTC
many,TRBV5-1,TRBD1,TRBJ1-2,CASSFGTGDYTF,TGCGCCAGCAGCTTCGGGACAGGGGATTACACCTTC
few,TRBV28,TRBD1,TRBJ1-1,CASKQGASEAFF,TGTGCCAGCAAGCAGGGGGCCTCTGAAGCTTTCTTT
NA,TRBV5-5,NA,TRBJ2-2,CASSLQASKNTGELFF,TGTGCCAGCAGCTTGCAGGCTAGTAAGAACACCGGGGAGCTGTTTTTT
many,TRBV19,NA,TRBJ1-1,CASSISGHLNTEAFF,TGTGCCAGTAGTATTTCGGGACACTTGAACACTGAAGCTTTCTTT
NA,TRBV5-8,NA,TRBJ1-2,CASSFVAPRASFGYTF,TGTGCCAGCAGCTTCGTGGCGCCCAGGGCCAGTTTCGGCTACACCTTC
few,TRBV7-8,NA,TRBJ1-3,CASSLAGISGNTIYF,TGTGCCAGCAGCCTCGCGGGGATCTCTGGAAACACCATATATTTT
many,TRBV7-2,TRBD1,TRBJ2-3,CASSQGTGEADTQYF,TGTGCCAGCAGTCAGGGGACAGGGGAAGCAGATACGCAGTATTTT
medium-sized,TRBV20-1,NA,TRBJ1-1,CSAAQGEREAFF,TGCAGTGCGGCGCAGGGAGAGAGGGAAGCTTTCTTT
few,TRBV20-1,NA,TRBJ2-1,CSARDAAGLEQFF,TGCAGTGCTAGAGATGCGGCAGGTCTCGAGCAGTTCTTC
NA,TRBV5-6,TRBD1,TRBJ2-5,CASSPGTGVQETQYF,TGTGCCAGCAGCCCCGGGACAGGGGTCCAAGAGACCCAGTACTTC
many,TRBV5-1,NA,TRBJ1-1,CASSPGELNTEAFF,TGCGCCAGCAGCCCTGGAGAGTTGAACACTGAAGCTTTCTTT
NA,TRBV2,NA,TRBJ2-7,CASRRNREIMDEQYF,TGTGCCAGCAGGCGTAACAGGGAGATCATGGACGAGCAGTACTTC
many,TRBV28,NA,TRBJ1-5,CASSRGWNQPQHF,TGTGCCAGCAGTAGGGGATGGAATCAGCCCCAGCATTTT
NA,TRBV20-1,NA,TRBJ2-7,CSARDKGSGSIYEQYF,TGCAGTGCTAGAGATAAGGGGAGCGGCAGTATCTACGAGCAGTACTTC
many,TRBV12-3/TRBV12-4,NA,TRBJ1-1,CASRTGNTEAFF,TGTGCCAGCAGAACCGGGAACACTGAAGCTTTCTTT
many,TRBV28,NA,TRBJ2-7,CASSFIIESGEIYEQYF,TGTGCCAGCAGTTTTATTATCGAATCTGGGGAGATATACGAGCAGTACTTC
many,TRBV12-3/TRBV12-4,NA,TRBJ2-7,CASSLHYEQYF,TGTGCCAGCAGTCTGCATTACGAGCAGTACTTC
many,TRBV2,NA,TRBJ1-5,CASSREQGSNQPQHF,TGTGCCAGCAGCAGGGAACAGGGAAGCAATCAGCCCCAGCATTTT
many,TRBV25-1,TRBD2,TRBJ2-1,CASSAIAGGYNEQFF,TGTGCCAGCAGTGCAATAGCGGGAGGGTACAATGAGCAGTTCTTC
NA,TRBV28,NA,TRBJ2-4,CANSFGGFVAKNIQYF,TGTGCCAACAGTTTCGGAGGGTTCGTAGCCAAAAACATTCAGTACTTC
many,TRBV28,NA,TRBJ1-2,CASSYGQNYGYTF,TGTGCCAGCAGTTATGGACAAAACTATGGCTACACCTTC
NA,TRBV30,TRBD1,TRBJ2-2,CAWSVEDRVNGELFF,TGTGCCTGGAGTGTTGAGGACAGGGTGAACGGGGAGCTGTTTTTT
many,TRBV28,NA,TRBJ1-2,CASSPSVGGGGYTF,TGTGCCAGCAGTCCCTCCGTGGGGGGCGGTGGCTACACCTTC